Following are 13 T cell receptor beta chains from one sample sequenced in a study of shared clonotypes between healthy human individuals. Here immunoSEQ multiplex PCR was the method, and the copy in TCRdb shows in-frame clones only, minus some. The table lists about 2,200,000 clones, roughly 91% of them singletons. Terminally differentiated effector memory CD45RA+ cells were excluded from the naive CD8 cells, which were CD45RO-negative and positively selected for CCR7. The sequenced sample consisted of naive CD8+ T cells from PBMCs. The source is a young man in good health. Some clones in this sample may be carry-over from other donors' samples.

CDR3 DNA sequence: TGTGCCAGCAGCGTATCAAGGACGCCGACCCCGAACACCGGGGAGCTGTTTTTT. It yields the protein CASSVSRTPTPNTGELFF. The chain combines TRBV9 with TRBJ2-2; the D is unclear. CDR1 and CDR2 (germline): SGDLS, YYNGEE. The CDR3 extends over 18 amino acids. Deletions cut 1 base from V and 0 bases from J, with 16 bases between. Full variable domain (remainder filled in from reference TRBV9 and TRBJ2-2): DSGVTQTPKHLITATGQRVTLRCSPRSGDLSVYWYQQSLDQGLQFLIQYYNGEERAKGNILERFSAQQFPDLHSELNLSSLELGDSALYFCASSVSRTPTPNTGELFFGEGSRLTVL.

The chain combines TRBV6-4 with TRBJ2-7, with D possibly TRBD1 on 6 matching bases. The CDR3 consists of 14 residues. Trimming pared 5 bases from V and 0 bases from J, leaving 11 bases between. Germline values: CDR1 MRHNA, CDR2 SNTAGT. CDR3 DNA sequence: TGTGCCAGCAGTTGCAGGGGCTTCTCCTACGAGCAGTACTTC. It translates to CASSCRGFSYEQYF.

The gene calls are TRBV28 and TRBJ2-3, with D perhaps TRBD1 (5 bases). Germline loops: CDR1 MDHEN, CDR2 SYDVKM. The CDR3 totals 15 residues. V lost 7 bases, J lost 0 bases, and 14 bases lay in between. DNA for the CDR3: TGTGCCAGCAAAAGCAAGGGGCCAAGCACAGATACGCAGTATTTT. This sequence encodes CASKSKGPSTDTQYF.

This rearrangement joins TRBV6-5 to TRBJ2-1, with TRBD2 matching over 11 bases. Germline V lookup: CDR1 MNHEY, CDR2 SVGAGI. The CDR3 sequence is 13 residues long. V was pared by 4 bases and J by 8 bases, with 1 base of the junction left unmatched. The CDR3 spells CASSWTSGYEQFF. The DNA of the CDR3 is TGTGCCAGCAGTTGGACTAGCGGGTATGAGCAGTTCTTC.

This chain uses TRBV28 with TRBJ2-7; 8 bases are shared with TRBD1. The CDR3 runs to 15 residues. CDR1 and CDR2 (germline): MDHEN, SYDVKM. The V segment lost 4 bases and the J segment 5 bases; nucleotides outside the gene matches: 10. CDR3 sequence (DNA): TGTGCCAGCAGTTCCCCCGGCAGGGGGCTCGACGAGCAGTACTTC. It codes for CASSSPGRGLDEQYF.

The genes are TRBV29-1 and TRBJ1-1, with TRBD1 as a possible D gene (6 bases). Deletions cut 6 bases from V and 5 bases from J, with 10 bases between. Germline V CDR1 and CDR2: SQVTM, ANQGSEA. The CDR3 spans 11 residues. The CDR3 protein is CSVWGPTEAFF. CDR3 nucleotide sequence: TGCAGCGTATGGGGGCCTACTGAAGCTTTCTTT.

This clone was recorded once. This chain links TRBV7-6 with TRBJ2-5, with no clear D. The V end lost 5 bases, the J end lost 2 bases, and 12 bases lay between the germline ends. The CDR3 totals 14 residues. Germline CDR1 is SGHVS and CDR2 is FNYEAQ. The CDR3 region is CASSQSHPQETQYF. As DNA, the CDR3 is TGTGCCAGCAGCCAGAGCCATCCGCAAGAGACCCAGTACTTC.

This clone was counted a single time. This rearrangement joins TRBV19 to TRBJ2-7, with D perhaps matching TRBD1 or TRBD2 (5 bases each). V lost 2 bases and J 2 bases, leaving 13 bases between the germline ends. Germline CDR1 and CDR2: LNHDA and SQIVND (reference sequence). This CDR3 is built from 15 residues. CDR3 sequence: CASSISGTDTYEQYF. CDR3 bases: TGTGCCAGTAGTATATCTGGGACCGATACCTACGAGCAGTACTTC.

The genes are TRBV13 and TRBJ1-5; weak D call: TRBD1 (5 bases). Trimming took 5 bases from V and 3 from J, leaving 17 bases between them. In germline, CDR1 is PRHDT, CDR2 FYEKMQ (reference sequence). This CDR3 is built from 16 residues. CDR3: CASSRLGEENNQPQHF. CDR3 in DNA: TGTGCCAGCAGCCGGTTAGGGGAGGAGAACAATCAGCCCCAGCATTTT. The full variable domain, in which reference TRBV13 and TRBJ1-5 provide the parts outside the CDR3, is AAGVIQSPRHLIKEKRETATLKCYPIPRHDTVYWYQQGPGQDPQFLISFYEKMQSDKGSIPDRFSAQQFSDYHSELNMSSLELGDSALYFCASSRLGEENNQPQHFGDGTRLSIL.

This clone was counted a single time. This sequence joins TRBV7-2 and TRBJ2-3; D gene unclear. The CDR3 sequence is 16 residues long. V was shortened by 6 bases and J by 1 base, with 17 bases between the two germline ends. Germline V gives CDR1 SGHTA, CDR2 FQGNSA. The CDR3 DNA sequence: TGTGCCAGCAGGTACACGGCAGGCAGAGGCACAGATACGCAGTATTTT. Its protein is CASRYTAGRGTDTQYF.

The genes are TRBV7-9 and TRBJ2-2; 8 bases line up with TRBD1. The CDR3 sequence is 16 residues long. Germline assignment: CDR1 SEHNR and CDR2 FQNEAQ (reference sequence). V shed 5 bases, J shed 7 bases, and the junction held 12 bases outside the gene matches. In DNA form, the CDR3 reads TGTGCCAGCAGCCTCCGACAGGGGACCCAGGGCGGGGAGCTGTTTTTT. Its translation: CASSLRQGTQGGELFF. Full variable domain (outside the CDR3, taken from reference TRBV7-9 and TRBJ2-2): DTGVSQNPRHKITKRGQNVTFRCDPISEHNRLYWYRQTLGQGPEFLTYFQNEAQLEKSRLLSDRFSAERPKGSFSTLEIQRTEQGDSAMYLCASSLRQGTQGGELFFGEGSRLTVL.

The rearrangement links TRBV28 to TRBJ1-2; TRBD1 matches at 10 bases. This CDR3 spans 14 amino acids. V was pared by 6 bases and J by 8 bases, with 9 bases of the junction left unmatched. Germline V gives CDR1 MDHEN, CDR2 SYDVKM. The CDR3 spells CASSQRQGARGYTF. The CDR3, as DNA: TGTGCCAGCAGCCAGAGACAGGGGGCGCGAGGCTACACCTTC.

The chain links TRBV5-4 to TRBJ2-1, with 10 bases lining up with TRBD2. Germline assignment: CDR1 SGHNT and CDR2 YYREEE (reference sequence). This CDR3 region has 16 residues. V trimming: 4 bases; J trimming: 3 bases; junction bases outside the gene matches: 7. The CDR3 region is CASSGGTSAYYNEQFF. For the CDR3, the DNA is TGTGCCAGCAGCGGCGGGACTAGCGCCTACTACAATGAGCAGTTCTTC.